This entry lists 12 T cell receptor beta chains sequenced from one sample in a study of T cell repertoires in cytomegalovirus infection. Each CDR3 protein gets one entry after TCRdb re-called the reads with MiXCR. The table records 150,000 or so distinct CDR3 sequences, 6.5% of them present only once. The sequenced sample consisted of PBMCs. Receptor source: a human donor in good health (CMV status not recorded). Some clones in this sample may be carry-over from other donors' samples.

This clonotype was counted only a few times. The chain recombines TRBV5-4 with TRBJ2-5; perhaps TRBD2 as D (5 bases). Germline V gene data show CDR1 as SGHNT and CDR2 as YYREEE (reference sequence). Trimming took 3 bases from V and 6 from J, leaving 12 bases between them. The CDR3 is 13 residues long. DNA of the CDR3: TGTGCCAGCAGCTCCTCGGAGGTTCAGACCCAGTACTTC. It specifies CASSSSEVQTQYF.

This clonotype was seen at least ten times. The rearrangement uses TRBV7-2 and TRBJ1-2, with D unresolved. The germline gives CDR1 SGHTA, CDR2 FQGNSA. The CDR3 has 14 amino acids. Trimming removed 5 bases at V and 4 bases at J, with 14 bases between. The CDR3 bases are TGTGCCAGCAGCCTCGACACCGCGGGCTATGGCTACACCTTC. Translation gives CASSLDTAGYGYTF.

CDR3 in amino acids: CASSRPGLANTGELFF. CDR3 in DNA: TGTGCCAGCAGCCGTCCGGGACTAGCAAACACCGGGGAGCTGTTTTTT. The chain combines TRBV14 with TRBJ2-2; 9 bases match TRBD2. V shed 4 bases and J 2 bases; nucleotides not matched to a gene: 5. CDR3 length equals 16 residues. The germline V gene encodes CDR1 SGHDN and CDR2 FVKESK.

The CDR3 DNA is TGTGCCAGCAGTTATAGTTCGCCGGCCACGGGCGAGCAGTACTTC. Encoded protein: CASSYSSPATGEQYF. V usage is TRBV6-6 and J usage is TRBJ2-7; D is undetermined. The CDR3 is made up of 15 amino acids. With 3 bases removed from V and 6 bases from J, the gap between germline ends came to 18 bases. CDR1 and CDR2 from the germline V gene are MNHNY and SVGAGI (reference sequence).

V is TRBV11-3 and J is TRBJ1-1; maybe TRBD1 (6 bases). The CDR3 runs 14 residues. CDR1 is SGHNT, CDR2 YENEEA, per germline. The germline V and J ends were trimmed by 3 bases and 6 bases, with 14 bases remaining between them. CDR3 amino acids: CASSLSYEGAEAFF. The CDR3 coding sequence is TGTGCCAGCAGCTTGTCCTACGAGGGGGCTGAAGCTTTCTTT.

This clonotype was recorded many times. The J gene is TRBJ2-2, the V gene TRBV28; D is ambiguous. With 10 bases removed from V and 6 bases from J, the gap between germline ends came to 15 bases. In germline, CDR1 is MDHEN, CDR2 SYDVKM. The CDR3 extends over 13 amino acids. The CDR3, as DNA: TGTGCCACCTTACTAACGGCATCCGGGGAGCTGTTTTTT. Its translation is CATLLTASGELFF.

The sample holds many counts of this clonotype. The V gene is TRBV7-9, the J gene TRBJ1-3; 8 bases line up with TRBD1. J was trimmed by 4 bases and V by 5 bases; bases with no gene match: 7. The CDR3 totals 15 residues. Germline assignment: CDR1 SEHNR and CDR2 FQNEAQ (reference sequence). DNA of the CDR3: TGTGCCAGCAGCGCCGACAGGGGTTACGGAAACACCATATATTTT. Translated: CASSADRGYGNTIYF.

The sample holds many counts of this clonotype. The rearrangement uses TRBV20-1 and TRBJ2-1; 13 bases match TRBD2. With V trimmed by 5 bases and J by 2 bases, 9 bases remained unmatched. The CDR3 consists of 17 residues. Germline values: CDR1 DFQATT, CDR2 SNEGSKA (reference sequence). In DNA form, the CDR3 reads TGCAGTGCTGAAACTAGCGGGGGGGCCGGGGCCTACAATGAGCAGTTCTTC. Translated: CSAETSGGAGAYNEQFF.

This clonotype has at least ten counts. The CDR3 DNA reads as TGCGCCAGCAGCCAAGAGCAGAGACAGTACAATGAGCAGTTCTTC. Translated: CASSQEQRQYNEQFF. The V call is TRBV4-3, the J call TRBJ2-1; maybe TRBD1 (5 bases). This CDR3 spans 15 amino acids. Trimming took 0 bases from V and 4 from J, leaving 10 bases between them. Germline values: CDR1 LGHNA, CDR2 YSLEER.

This clonotype was observed at least ten times. This chain's CDR3 is CASSPIPRVSPLHF. The CDR3 DNA sequence: TGTGCCAGCAGCCCTATACCTCGGGTGTCACCCCTCCACTTT. This chain joins TRBV7-2 and TRBJ1-6; D remains ambiguous. Trimming stripped 5 bases from V and 10 bases from J, with 15 bases between. The CDR3 has 14 amino acids. CDR1 and CDR2 (germline): SGHTA, FQGNSA.

Points on this clonotype: Just one base apart from a much larger clone, this may be a read error. This chain joins TRBV27 and TRBJ2-3; TRBD1 is a possible D gene (6 bases). The CDR3 spans 14 residues. Looked up from germline, CDR1 is MNHEY and CDR2 is SMNVEV (reference sequence). This chain's CDR3 is CASSLNRQVDTKSF. In DNA, the CDR3 is TGTGCCAGCAGTCTAAATCGACAGGTTGATACGAAGTCTTTT.

For this clonotype: This may come from a read error, since a much larger clone is one base off. The chain carries TRBV19 and TRBJ1-1, with unresolved D. The CDR3 sequence is 13 residues long. CDR1 LNHDA and CDR2 SQIVND come from the germline V gene (reference sequence). CDR3 sequence reads: CTSSVSMNTEAFF. For the CDR3, the DNA is TGTACCAGTAGTGTCAGCATGAACACTGAAGCTTTCTTT.